Detailed here is one T cell receptor beta chain. As yet, its antigen is unknown. This sample is drawn from a study of human T cells and chemical hapten exposure. Regarding the study as a whole: Unchanged with DPC sensitization were TCRs above 1 in 1000 frequency. The formation of large CDR3 similarity clusters by expanded TCRs significantly exceeded that of controls.

Time point given: patch test 1, 2 weeks after DPC sensitization. Documented treatment: therapeutic diphenylcyclopropenone sensitization with weekly scalp DPC. CDR3 length: 15 residues. V was trimmed by 12 bases and J by 4 bases, leaving 23 bases between them. CDR1 and CDR2 (germline): KGHDR, SFDVKD. For the library, individual cDNA molecules each received unique molecular identifiers. MiXCR, run by TCRdb on the RACE reads, gives a single entry per CDR3 protein. The data contain 350,000 or so distinct CDR3 sequences, around 7% of them seen just once; the ten biggest clones take up around 8.4%. This specimen was whole blood, taken in connection with sensitization to the hapten diphenylcyclopropenone (DPC). This clonotype was sampled from a woman between 18 and 30 years old with alopecia areata. Some clones in this sample may be carry-over from other donors' samples. The chain recombines TRBV24-1 with TRBJ1-2, with a tentative D call TRBD1 (6 bases). The CDR3 here is CASFDSLGGRYGYTF. The CDR3 DNA sequence: TGTGCCTCCTTCGATTCCTTAGGGGGTCGCTATGGCTACACCTTC.